This passage covers 13 T cell receptor beta chains from one sample sequenced in a study of T cell responses to AZD1222 COVID-19 vaccine. Sequencing was performed with immunoSEQ multiplex PCR; in TCRdb, only in-frame clones are kept and a portion is missing. This table holds some 54,000 clones, 70% to 90% found once. The input for sequencing was peripheral blood, taken on day 0 of AZD1222 vaccination. The receptors were gathered from an adult in good health.

This clone showed up just a few times. The rearrangement uses TRBV6-2 or TRBV6-3 and TRBJ2-7, with D hard to call. CDR1 and CDR2 from the germline V gene are MNHEY and SVGEGT. Trimming removed 6 bases from V and 7 bases from J, with 13 bases in between. This CDR3 has 12 amino acids. CDR3 residues: CASSHRKMEQYF. The CDR3 region has the DNA TGTGCCAGCAGCCACAGAAAAATGGAGCAGTACTTC.

The rearrangement uses TRBV6-2 or TRBV6-3 and TRBJ1-1, with a weak D call TRBD1 (5 bases). The CDR3 is 11 residues long. V was cut by 6 bases and J by 4 bases, with 6 bases left in between. In germline, CDR1 is MNHEY, CDR2 SVGEGT. Here the CDR3 reads CASSQGTEAFF. In nucleotides, the CDR3 is TGTGCCAGCAGCCAGGGCACTGAAGCTTTCTTT.

This clone was seen more than once but under ten times. The chain employs TRBV19 and TRBJ1-3; no firm D call. Germline-derived CDR1 and CDR2 are LNHDA and SQIVND (reference sequence). The CDR3 sequence is 13 residues long. The ends were cut back, 5 bases at V and 0 bases at J, with 5 bases in the middle. The CDR3 coding sequence is TGTGCCAGTAGTTGGAGCTCTGGAAACACCATATATTTT. This translates into CASSWSSGNTIYF.

The genes are TRBV7-9 and TRBJ1-2; weak D call: TRBD1 (5 bases). The CDR3 runs to 13 residues. Germline V gene lookup returns CDR1 SEHNR and CDR2 FQNEAQ (reference sequence). Trimming took 6 bases from V and 5 from J, leaving 13 bases between them. The CDR3 here is CASRTDGGYGYTF. CDR3 bases: TGTGCCAGCAGGACGGATGGGGGATATGGCTACACCTTC.

The V gene is TRBV5-5, the J gene TRBJ1-3; D gene unclear. V shed 4 bases and J shed 0 bases, with 11 bases lying between them. Looked up from germline, CDR1 is SGHKS and CDR2 is YYEKEE (reference sequence). This CDR3 has 15 amino acids. The CDR3 nucleotides read TGTGCCAGCAGCACGTTTGAAAGCTCTGGAAACACCATATATTTT. Translating gives CASSTFESSGNTIYF.

The rearrangement joins TRBV4-1 to TRBJ1-3; the match to TRBD1 covers 8 bases. V shed 4 bases, J shed 3 bases, and the junction held 14 bases outside the gene matches. Germline values: CDR1 MGHRA, CDR2 YSYEKL. This CDR3 spans 18 amino acids. Written as DNA, the CDR3 is TGCGCCAGCAGCCTGGTCCAGGGGGCTGGGATTGATGGAAACACCATATATTTT. It translates to CASSLVQGAGIDGNTIYF.

The rearrangement uses TRBV2 and TRBJ1-5; D call uncertain. This CDR3 region has 15 residues. The germline V and J ends were trimmed by 6 bases and 1 base, with 13 bases remaining between them. Germline V gives CDR1 SNHLY, CDR2 FYNNEI. The CDR3 bases are TGTGCCAGCAGCTCTCGGCGGATCAGCAATCAGCCCCAGCATTTT. This translates into CASSSRRISNQPQHF. Full variable domain (remainder filled in from reference TRBV2 and TRBJ1-5): EPEVTQTPSHQVTQMGQEVILRCVPISNHLYFYWYRQILGQKVEFLVSFYNNEISEKSEIFDDQFSVERPDGSNFTLKIRSTKLEDSAMYFCASSSRRISNQPQHFGDGTRLSIL.

V and J are TRBV5-1 and TRBJ1-1, with D uncertain. The CDR3 loop spans 14 amino acids. Germline CDR1 is SGHRS and CDR2 is YFSETQ. Trimming cost V 0 bases and J 1 base, with 7 bases left between them. The CDR3 reads CASSLVRTNTEAFF. The DNA of the CDR3 is TGCGCCAGCAGCTTGGTCCGGACGAACACTGAAGCTTTCTTT.

The rearrangement links TRBV5-4 to TRBJ1-3; TRBD1 matches 7 bases. The germline V gene encodes CDR1 SGHNT and CDR2 YYREEE (reference sequence). With 0 bases clipped from V and 8 bases from J, the junction kept 5 bases outside the gene matches. The CDR3 totals 14 residues. The CDR3 coding sequence is TGTGCCAGCAGCTTGGGACAGGGTCCGGACACCATATATTTT. Protein: CASSLGQGPDTIYF.

This chain connects TRBV5-1 to TRBJ2-1, with D uncertain. Germline-derived CDR1 and CDR2 are SGHRS and YFSETQ. This CDR3 has 17 amino acids. V was clipped by 0 bases and J by 3 bases, with 16 bases between them. CDR3 in amino acids: CASSLVSAPSLYNEQFF. DNA for the CDR3: TGCGCCAGCAGCTTGGTCTCGGCGCCCTCGCTCTACAATGAGCAGTTCTTC.

The chain has TRBV6-4 and TRBJ2-2; D is unclear. V was clipped by 3 bases and J by 0 bases, with 2 bases between them. CDR1 MRHNA and CDR2 SNTAGT come from the germline V gene. The CDR3 has 13 amino acids. The CDR3 region is CASSEANTGELFF. Here the CDR3 DNA reads TGTGCCAGCAGTGAAGCGAACACCGGGGAGCTGTTTTTT.

The chain employs TRBV5-6 and TRBJ1-5; possibly TRBD1 for D (5 bases). CDR3 length: 13 residues. Deletions cut 0 bases from V and 7 bases from J, with 8 bases between. Germline CDR1 reads SGHDT; CDR2 reads YYEEEE. CDR3 amino acids: CASSLGGGQPQHF. The CDR3, as DNA: TGTGCCAGCAGCTTGGGGGGCGGACAGCCCCAGCATTTT.

The DNA for the CDR3 is TGTGCCAGCAGCTATAGGGGTCAGGCATCCTACGAGCAGTACTTC. It specifies CASSYRGQASYEQYF. The chain carries TRBV7-9 and TRBJ2-7; D may be TRBD1 (5 bases). CDR1 and CDR2 (germline): SEHNR, FQNEAQ (reference sequence). This CDR3 is 15 amino acids long. Deletions cut 4 bases from V and 1 base from J, with 14 bases between.